These T cell receptor beta chains were read from a single sample in a study of glioma-infiltrating T cells. TCRdb re-called the multiplex PCR reads through MiXCR, storing one row per CDR3 protein. In the table there are about 130,000 distinct CDR3 sequences, around a quarter of which are singletons. Sequenced: glioma tissue, nonneoplastic brain tissue, or PBMCs (not recorded which). All receptors derive from a human donor with low-grade glioma or glioblastoma, undergoing nonglioma brain surgery, or in good health (not recorded which). Both conserved end residues are part of each CDR3. Fields, in order: CDR3 DNA, CDR3 protein, V gene, D gene, J gene, clone size. D genes are given only for firm matches. The size of a clone is reported for some rows only, either as once, few or many, or as a class for expanded clones.

CDR3nt: TGTGCCAGCTCATTCACAGGGGGTGAGCAGTTCTTC; CDR3aa: CASSFTGGEQFF; v_gene: TRBV18; d_gene: TRBD1; j_gene: TRBJ2-1; abundance: NA
CDR3nt: TGTGCCAGCAGGCTTCGTGCAGGGGGCGACTATGGCTACACCTTC; CDR3aa: CASRLRAGGDYGYTF; v_gene: TRBV7-2; d_gene: TRBD1; j_gene: TRBJ1-2; abundance: NA
CDR3nt: TGTGCCAGCAGCCGTTGGACTAGCGGGGACGTCCAAGAGACCCAGTACTTC; CDR3aa: CASSRWTSGDVQETQYF; v_gene: TRBV7-9; d_gene: TRBD2; j_gene: TRBJ2-5; abundance: few
CDR3nt: TGTGCCAGCAGCTTAGCGTCGGCCACAGATACGCAGTATTTT; CDR3aa: CASSLASATDTQYF; v_gene: TRBV7-6; d_gene: NA; j_gene: TRBJ2-3; abundance: few
CDR3nt: TGTGCCAGCATCCCCTCCTGGGACAGGGGGGCTAGCAATCAGCCCCAGCATTTT; CDR3aa: CASIPSWDRGASNQPQHF; v_gene: TRBV6-1; d_gene: TRBD1; j_gene: TRBJ1-5; abundance: many
CDR3nt: TGTGCCAGCAGACTTACGGTTAGCTCTGGAAACACCATATATTTT; CDR3aa: CASRLTVSSGNTIYF; v_gene: TRBV6-1; d_gene: NA; j_gene: TRBJ1-3; abundance: many
CDR3nt: TGTGCCAGCAGTCCCCGGGGTAGGGAGCAGTTCTTC; CDR3aa: CASSPRGREQFF; v_gene: TRBV28; d_gene: NA; j_gene: TRBJ2-1; abundance: NA
CDR3nt: TGTGCCAGCAGCTCCGCTGGTGCGGCAGATACGCAGTATTTT; CDR3aa: CASSSAGAADTQYF; v_gene: TRBV7-9; d_gene: NA; j_gene: TRBJ2-3; abundance: NA
CDR3nt: TGCGCCAGCAGCCAAGATTCAGGGGGCTCCGAAGAGACCAAGTACTTC; CDR3aa: CASSQDSGGSEETKYF; v_gene: TRBV4-1; d_gene: TRBD1; j_gene: TRBJ2-5; abundance: NA
CDR3nt: TGCGCCAGCAGCCAAGAGAATGCTGGGGAGCTGTTTTTT; CDR3aa: CASSQENAGELFF; v_gene: TRBV4-1; d_gene: NA; j_gene: TRBJ2-2; abundance: NA
CDR3nt: TGCGCCAGCAGCTTAGATCACAATGAGCAGTTCTTC; CDR3aa: CASSLDHNEQFF; v_gene: TRBV5-1; d_gene: NA; j_gene: TRBJ2-1; abundance: few
CDR3nt: TGCAGTGCTAGAGGGGGCCAGGGGCCTGGAAACACCATATATTTT; CDR3aa: CSARGGQGPGNTIYF; v_gene: TRBV20-1; d_gene: NA; j_gene: TRBJ1-3; abundance: few
CDR3nt: TGTGCCAGCAGCTTATTGGCCCATAATTCACCCCTCCACTTT; CDR3aa: CASSLLAHNSPLHF; v_gene: TRBV7-3; d_gene: NA; j_gene: TRBJ1-6; abundance: many
CDR3nt: TGTGCCAGCAGCCCTTGTCTCCCTTACAATGAGCAGTTCTTC; CDR3aa: CASSPCLPYNEQFF; v_gene: TRBV7-2; d_gene: NA; j_gene: TRBJ2-1; abundance: few
CDR3nt: TGTGCCAGCAGCTCAGGGGTTTACACTGAAGCTTTCTTT; CDR3aa: CASSSGVYTEAFF; v_gene: TRBV11-3; d_gene: NA; j_gene: TRBJ1-1; abundance: NA
CDR3nt: TGCAGTGGAAGCCTCGGGTTTTTAGAGACCCAGTACTTC; CDR3aa: CSGSLGFLETQYF; v_gene: TRBV20-1; d_gene: NA; j_gene: TRBJ2-5; abundance: few
CDR3nt: TGTGCCGGCAGTTACCGGGAACCGGGACTAGCCGCAGATACGCAGTATTTT; CDR3aa: CAGSYREPGLAADTQYF; v_gene: TRBV6-5; d_gene: TRBD2; j_gene: TRBJ2-3; abundance: NA
CDR3nt: TGCAGCGCCGACTCGAGGACTGAAGCTTTCTTT; CDR3aa: CSADSRTEAFF; v_gene: TRBV29-1; d_gene: NA; j_gene: TRBJ1-1; abundance: few
CDR3nt: TGTGCCAGCAGTTTGCCACAGGGGGCTGGAGGAAACACCATATATTTT; CDR3aa: CASSLPQGAGGNTIYF; v_gene: TRBV27; d_gene: TRBD1; j_gene: TRBJ1-3; abundance: NA
CDR3nt: TGTGCCAGCAGTGAACCGGGACTACCCGAAGAGACCCAGTACTTC; CDR3aa: CASSEPGLPEETQYF; v_gene: TRBV6-1; d_gene: TRBD2; j_gene: TRBJ2-5; abundance: few
CDR3nt: TGCAGTGCTAGAGTCTCGGGAAAAGAGACCCAGTACTTC; CDR3aa: CSARVSGKETQYF; v_gene: TRBV20-1; d_gene: NA; j_gene: TRBJ2-5; abundance: many
CDR3nt: TGTGCCAGCAAGACGCCCCTGGGCACCGGGGAGCTGTTTTTT; CDR3aa: CASKTPLGTGELFF; v_gene: TRBV6-1; d_gene: NA; j_gene: TRBJ2-2; abundance: NA
CDR3nt: TGTGCCAGCAGCTGGGGGGCGTACCAAGAGACCCAGTACTTC; CDR3aa: CASSWGAYQETQYF; v_gene: TRBV3-1; d_gene: NA; j_gene: TRBJ2-5; abundance: NA
CDR3nt: TGTGCCAGCAGCTTAGTTGCGGGGGGGTCCACAGATACGCAGTATTTT; CDR3aa: CASSLVAGGSTDTQYF; v_gene: TRBV11-2; d_gene: TRBD2; j_gene: TRBJ2-3; abundance: NA
CDR3nt: TGTGCCAGCAGTGATGGAGACATAGACACAGATACGCAGTATTTT; CDR3aa: CASSDGDIDTDTQYF; v_gene: TRBV6-1; d_gene: NA; j_gene: TRBJ2-3; abundance: NA
CDR3nt: TGCAGTGCTAGGGACAGGGGGACCTTTAACTATGGCTACACCTTC; CDR3aa: CSARDRGTFNYGYTF; v_gene: TRBV20-1; d_gene: TRBD1; j_gene: TRBJ1-2; abundance: NA
CDR3nt: TGTGCCATCAGTGAGGACACGGAGCAGTTCTTC; CDR3aa: CAISEDTEQFF; v_gene: TRBV10-3; d_gene: NA; j_gene: TRBJ2-1; abundance: few
CDR3nt: TGTGCCAGCAGTGGGGTAGCCATATCCAGGGCAGATACGCAGTATTTT; CDR3aa: CASSGVAISRADTQYF; v_gene: TRBV6-1; d_gene: NA; j_gene: TRBJ2-3; abundance: few
CDR3nt: TGCAGCGTGGCGACAGGGAACACTGAAGCTTTCTTT; CDR3aa: CSVATGNTEAFF; v_gene: TRBV29-1; d_gene: NA; j_gene: TRBJ1-1; abundance: few
CDR3nt: TGTGCCAGCAGTCAAATCGGAGGGTTATGGGGAAAACTGTTTTTT; CDR3aa: CASSQIGGLWGKLFF; v_gene: TRBV27; d_gene: NA; j_gene: TRBJ1-4; abundance: many
CDR3nt: TGTGCCAGCTCACCATTTGGAGAGACCCAGTACTTC; CDR3aa: CASSPFGETQYF; v_gene: TRBV18; d_gene: NA; j_gene: TRBJ2-5; abundance: NA
CDR3nt: TGTGCCAGCAGTAAACTAGCGGGCGGCACAGATACGCAGTATTTT; CDR3aa: CASSKLAGGTDTQYF; v_gene: TRBV27; d_gene: TRBD2; j_gene: TRBJ2-3; abundance: many
CDR3nt: TGTGCCAGCAGTTACCCCAATAGCAGTTTCTACAATGAGCAGTTCTTC; CDR3aa: CASSYPNSSFYNEQFF; v_gene: TRBV6-6; d_gene: NA; j_gene: TRBJ2-1; abundance: many
CDR3nt: TGTGCCAGCTCTCCGACAGGGGTCAATCATCCCCAGCATTTT; CDR3aa: CASSPTGVNHPQHF; v_gene: TRBV18; d_gene: TRBD1; j_gene: TRBJ1-5; abundance: NA
CDR3nt: TGCGCCAGCAGCTCAGGACAGGTCCCTTCTGGAAACACCATATATTTT; CDR3aa: CASSSGQVPSGNTIYF; v_gene: TRBV5-1; d_gene: TRBD1; j_gene: TRBJ1-3; abundance: NA
CDR3nt: TGTGCCAGCACCCTGGACAGGGACGTAACCCTCCACTTT; CDR3aa: CASTLDRDVTLHF; v_gene: TRBV6-1; d_gene: TRBD1; j_gene: TRBJ1-6; abundance: many
CDR3nt: TGTGCCAGCAGCACGCGGGGGGTTTCGGTCTATGGCTACACCTTC; CDR3aa: CASSTRGVSVYGYTF; v_gene: TRBV27; d_gene: NA; j_gene: TRBJ1-2; abundance: NA
CDR3nt: TGCGCCAGCAGCTTGGTGGGCCCCAACACTGAAGCTTTCTTT; CDR3aa: CASSLVGPNTEAFF; v_gene: TRBV5-1; d_gene: NA; j_gene: TRBJ1-1; abundance: NA
CDR3nt: TGTGCCAGCAGTTTAGTGGGACTAGTTGAGACCCAGTACTTC; CDR3aa: CASSLVGLVETQYF; v_gene: TRBV28; d_gene: TRBD2; j_gene: TRBJ2-5; abundance: few
CDR3nt: TGTGCCAGCAGCGTGGGGACAGGCGGAAACACCATATATTTT; CDR3aa: CASSVGTGGNTIYF; v_gene: TRBV7-7; d_gene: TRBD1; j_gene: TRBJ1-3; abundance: NA
CDR3nt: TGTGCCAGCAGCTTATTTGGGAGGAACACTGAAGCTTTCTTT; CDR3aa: CASSLFGRNTEAFF; v_gene: TRBV7-9; d_gene: NA; j_gene: TRBJ1-1; abundance: NA
CDR3nt: TGTGCCAGTTGGGCGCGAGGCTCACCCCTCCACTTT; CDR3aa: CASWARGSPLHF; v_gene: TRBV6-1; d_gene: NA; j_gene: TRBJ1-6; abundance: many
CDR3nt: TGTGCCACCTCGGAGGGACAGGGGATTAATTCACCCCTCCACTTT; CDR3aa: CATSEGQGINSPLHF; v_gene: TRBV14; d_gene: TRBD1; j_gene: TRBJ1-6; abundance: NA
CDR3nt: TGTGCCAGCAGCCCAGGACTAGCGGGGGGAAACATTCAGTACTTC; CDR3aa: CASSPGLAGGNIQYF; v_gene: TRBV7-9; d_gene: TRBD2; j_gene: TRBJ2-4; abundance: NA
CDR3nt: TGTGCCAGCCGAAAGGGACTAGAGACGAATACGCAGTATTTT; CDR3aa: CASRKGLETNTQYF; v_gene: TRBV18; d_gene: TRBD2; j_gene: TRBJ2-3; abundance: NA